These 27 T cell receptor beta chains were sequenced from one sample in a study of cytomegalovirus exposure and HLA in healthy donors. The PCR had 60 Vbeta and 13 Jbeta primers. The repertoire was sequenced with immunoSEQ multiplex PCR; TCRdb's copy has only in-frame clones and lacks some. This table holds more than 95,000 clones, about 78% found once. The sequencing sample was made of PBMCs. These receptor sequences come from a female donor in good health and CMV-seronegative.

The sample holds one count of this clone. The chain links TRBV6-1 to TRBJ1-1; D may be TRBD1 (6 bases). CDR1 is MNHNS and CDR2 is SASEGT in the germline V gene. The CDR3 sequence is 14 residues long. V lost 7 bases and J 0 bases, leaving 12 bases between the germline ends. The CDR3 DNA reads TGTGCCAGCATCCGGACAGTCATGAACACTGAAGCTTTCTTT. Its protein product is CASIRTVMNTEAFF.

The V and J genes are TRBV18 and TRBJ2-7; 8 nucleotides align to TRBD2. Germline-derived CDR1 and CDR2 are KGHSH and LQKENI. V shed 2 bases and J 2 bases; nucleotides not matched to a gene: 5. The CDR3 covers 15 residues. CDR3 sequence (DNA): TGTGCCAGCTCACCAACTAGCGGAGCCACCTACGAGCAGTACTTC. Translating gives CASSPTSGATYEQYF.

In this sample, this clone turned up a few times. The V call is TRBV4-1, the J call TRBJ2-7, with TRBD1 identical over 9 bases. CDR3 length: 13 residues. V lost 4 bases and J lost 5; bases outside the gene matches: 3. The germline V gene encodes CDR1 MGHRA and CDR2 YSYEKL. As DNA, the CDR3 is TGCGCCAGCAGCCGGGACAGGGACGACGAGCAGTACTTC. It translates to CASSRDRDDEQYF.

This clone was recorded once. The junction does not match germline at one end; this may be a read error. The CDR3 bases are TGTGCCAGCAGTTTATCCGCCGGGACAGGGGCAAACAGTCAGTACTTC. Protein: CASSLSAGTGANSQYF. The chain links TRBV27 to TRBJ2-4; 10 bases match TRBD1. Germline V gene sequence: CDR1 MNHEY, CDR2 SMNVEV (reference sequence). CDR3 length: 16 amino acids.

This clone was seen just once. The chain is built from TRBV7-3 and TRBJ1-2; tentatively, D is TRBD1 (5 bases). Germline CDR1 reads SGHTA; CDR2 reads FQGTGA. The length of the CDR3 is 13 residues. V was cut by 3 bases and J by 4 bases, with 9 bases left in between. CDR3 DNA sequence: TGTGCCAGCAGCTTGGGGCAGGGCTATGGCTACACCTTC. This gives the protein CASSLGQGYGYTF.

The rearrangement links TRBV9 to TRBJ2-3, with TRBD1 matching over 7 bases. This CDR3 spans 16 amino acids. V dropped 1 base and J dropped 4; count of bases not matched to a gene: 9. Germline lookup yields CDR1 SGDLS and CDR2 YYNGEE. Here the CDR3 reads CASSVSNRGWADTQYF. In DNA form, the CDR3 reads TGTGCCAGCAGCGTATCGAACAGGGGTTGGGCAGATACGCAGTATTTT.

There are a few counts of this clone. This chain links TRBV7-3 with TRBJ2-2; TRBD2 is a possible D gene (6 bases). The ends were cut back, 5 bases at V and 1 base at J, with 8 bases in the middle. The germline gives CDR1 SGHTA, CDR2 FQGTGA. The CDR3 runs to 14 residues. The CDR3 spells CASSAGKNTGELFF. In nucleotides, the CDR3 is TGTGCCAGCAGCGCGGGGAAGAACACCGGGGAGCTGTTTTTT.

This clone occurred a few times. The V and J genes are TRBV30 and TRBJ2-7; 7 bases are a match to TRBD2. CDR1 is GTSNPN and CDR2 is SVGIG in the germline V gene (reference sequence). CDR3 length equals 14 residues. The junction had 10 bases not matched to a gene; V was cut back by 3 bases and J by 5 bases. Here the CDR3 DNA reads TGTGCCTGGAGCAGGCGGGGGATAGGCCACGAGCAGTACTTC. The encoded protein is CAWSRRGIGHEQYF.

The DNA of the CDR3 is TGTGCCAGTAGTATGGACAGGGGCTACGAGCAGTACTTC. Translated, it gives CASSMDRGYEQYF. The chain recombines TRBV19 with TRBJ2-7; 9 nucleotides agree with TRBD1. Per germline, CDR1 LNHDA and CDR2 SQIVND (reference sequence). The CDR3 has 13 amino acids. After removal of 3 bases from V and 3 bases from J, the junction contained 0 bases not matched to a gene.

The chain carries TRBV29-1 and TRBJ2-5, with TRBD2 identical over 8 bases. There are 13 residues in the CDR3. With 6 bases clipped from V and 4 bases from J, the junction kept 7 bases outside the gene matches. Germline loops: CDR1 SQVTM, CDR2 ANQGSEA. The CDR3 is CSVVTSGGETQYF. CDR3 DNA: TGCAGCGTAGTTACTAGCGGCGGAGAGACCCAGTACTTC.

In its sample, this clone was seen once. The chain links TRBV28 to TRBJ2-1; 9 bases match TRBD2. The CDR3 spans 15 residues. From germline, CDR1 is MDHEN and CDR2 SYDVKM. V lost 5 bases to trimming and J lost 7 bases; unmatched junction nucleotides: 9. CDR3: CASSTGTSKGNEQFF. In DNA, the CDR3 is TGTGCCAGCAGTACCGGGACTAGCAAAGGGAATGAGCAGTTCTTC.

V usage is TRBV9 and J usage is TRBJ2-1; D is uncertain. Germline V gene sequence: CDR1 SGDLS, CDR2 YYNGEE. This CDR3 comprises 13 residues. V lost 4 bases to trimming and J lost 7 bases, with 12 bases between them. The CDR3 DNA sequence: TGTGCCAGCAGCCCCCCCAGAGGTAATGAGCAGTTCTTC. Translated, it gives CASSPPRGNEQFF.

The chain's CDR3 is CASSLVVSGVHSPLHF. The CDR3 DNA reads as TGCGCCAGCAGCTTGGTAGTTTCAGGGGTTCATTCACCCCTCCACTTT. The chain combines TRBV5-1 with TRBJ1-6, with D maybe TRBD1 (6 bases). Trimming pared 0 bases from V and 8 bases from J, leaving 15 bases between. The germline V gene encodes CDR1 SGHRS and CDR2 YFSETQ. This CDR3 region has 16 residues.

This chain connects TRBV6-1 to TRBJ1-1, with TRBD1 matching over 10 bases. With V trimmed by 6 bases and J by 6 bases, 7 bases remained unmatched. Germline V CDR1 and CDR2: MNHNS, SASEGT. The CDR3 contains 14 residues. CDR3 sequence: CASSRTGGSAEAFF. DNA for the CDR3: TGTGCCAGCAGCCGGACAGGGGGTAGTGCTGAAGCTTTCTTT.

This chain links TRBV6-5 with TRBJ1-5; 8 positions agree with TRBD1. With 6 bases clipped from V and 1 base from J, the junction kept 2 bases outside the gene matches. The germline V gene has CDR1 MNHEY and CDR2 SVGAGI. The CDR3 runs to 14 residues. The CDR3 bases are TGTGCCAGCAGACAGGGGGGGAGCAATCAGCCCCAGCATTTT. It translates to CASRQGGSNQPQHF.

The chain recombines TRBV6-1 with TRBJ2-2, with D perhaps matching TRBD2 (6 bases). Germline CDR1 MNHNS, CDR2 SASEGT. The ends were cut back, 5 bases at V and 4 bases at J, with 11 bases in the middle. The CDR3 totals 14 residues. CDR3 sequence reads: CASSRDLGTGELFF. The CDR3 coding sequence is TGTGCCAGCAGTAGGGACTTGGGCACCGGGGAGCTGTTTTTT.

The chain carries TRBV29-1 and TRBJ1-4; no reliable D call. Looked up from germline, CDR1 is SQVTM and CDR2 is ANQGSEA. CDR3 length equals 11 residues. Trimming pared 5 bases from V and 7 bases from J, leaving 8 bases between. The CDR3 nucleotides are TGCAGCGTTCGCGCAGGTGAAAAACTGTTTTTT. This sequence encodes CSVRAGEKLFF.

The chain combines TRBV27 with TRBJ2-3; D is ambiguous. The germline V gene has CDR1 MNHEY and CDR2 SMNVEV (reference sequence). V was trimmed by 3 bases and J by 2 bases, leaving 9 bases between them. This CDR3 region has 14 residues. The CDR3 protein is CASSFLSSTDTQYF. The CDR3 nucleotides are TGTGCCAGCAGTTTTCTATCTTCCACAGATACGCAGTATTTT.

V is TRBV7-9 and J is TRBJ1-1, with 10 bases identical to TRBD1. The CDR3 loop spans 14 amino acids. V dropped 5 bases and J dropped 4; count of bases not matched to a gene: 4. Germline values: CDR1 SEHNR, CDR2 FQNEAQ (reference sequence). The CDR3 loop is CASSRTGGRTEAFF. In nucleotides, the CDR3 is TGTGCCAGCAGCCGGACAGGGGGTCGCACTGAAGCTTTCTTT.

The chain links TRBV5-6 to TRBJ2-7; 7 positions match TRBD2. Trimming cost V 1 base and J 3 bases; bases outside gene matches: 4. This CDR3 spans 14 amino acids. Germline loops: CDR1 SGHDT, CDR2 YYEEEE. The CDR3 coding sequence is TGTGCCAGCAGCTTGTCAGCGGGGAACTACGAGCAGTACTTC. Amino acid sequence: CASSLSAGNYEQYF.

The chain links TRBV6-5 to TRBJ2-7; TRBD1 matches 11 bases. CDR3 length equals 16 residues. The V gene end was trimmed by 4 bases and the J gene end by 3 bases; junction bases not matched to a gene: 8. Germline values: CDR1 MNHEY, CDR2 SVGAGI. The CDR3 region is CASSSRTGGTHYEQYF. The CDR3 nucleotides are TGTGCCAGCAGTTCGAGGACAGGGGGCACGCACTACGAGCAGTACTTC.

The genes are TRBV10-2 and TRBJ2-1; maybe TRBD2 (6 bases). With 5 bases removed from V and 8 bases from J, the gap between germline ends came to 10 bases. There are 12 residues in the CDR3. Germline loops: CDR1 WSHSY, CDR2 SAAADI. CDR3 nucleotides: TGCGCCAGCAGTAGTGGGGGGTATGAGCAGTTCTTC. Translation: CASSSGGYEQFF.

This clone was counted only a few times. The genes are TRBV5-5 and TRBJ2-7, with 11 bases lining up with TRBD2. CDR1 SGHKS and CDR2 YYEKEE come from the germline V gene (reference sequence). There are 15 residues in the CDR3. J was trimmed by 3 bases and V by 2 bases; bases with no gene match: 4. The CDR3 bases are TGTGCCAGCAGCTTTACCGGGACTAGCGGCTACGAGCAGTACTTC. Its protein product is CASSFTGTSGYEQYF.

J is TRBJ1-1 and V is TRBV18, with D perhaps matching TRBD1 (6 bases). From germline, CDR1 is KGHSH and CDR2 LQKENI. Deletions cut 8 bases from V and 4 bases from J, with 20 bases between. The CDR3 totals 15 residues. CDR3 sequence: CASLHRQGKGTEAFF. CDR3 DNA: TGTGCCAGCCTTCACCGGCAGGGGAAAGGCACTGAAGCTTTCTTT. The full variable domain, its missing parts supplied by reference TRBV18 and TRBJ1-1, is NAGVMQNPRHLVRRRGQEARLRCSPMKGHSHVYWYRQLPEEGLKFMVYLQKENIIDESGMPKERFSAEFPKEGPSILRIQQVVRGDSAAYFCASLHRQGKGTEAFFGQGTRLTVV.

There are a few counts of this clone. This chain links TRBV11-2 with TRBJ2-1, with 10 bases that match TRBD1. The germline CDR1 and CDR2 sequences are SGHAT and FQNNGV. V lost 5 bases and J lost 10; bases outside the gene matches: 5. CDR3 length equals 13 residues. The DNA for the CDR3 is TGTGCCAGCAGCCCCGGGACAGGGGTCGAGCAGTTCTTC. Translation gives CASSPGTGVEQFF.

The chain couples TRBV27 to TRBJ1-1, with a weak D call TRBD1 (5 bases). The length of the CDR3 is 14 residues. Looked up from germline, CDR1 is MNHEY and CDR2 is SMNVEV (reference sequence). The germline V and J ends were trimmed by 2 bases and 11 bases, with 18 bases remaining between them. In nucleotides, the CDR3 is TGTGCCAGCAGTTTAGAGTCGGGTAGAAAGGGGGCTTTCTTT. Translated, it gives CASSLESGRKGAFF.

This chain connects TRBV27 to TRBJ2-7; 9 positions agree with TRBD2. Germline CDR1 reads MNHEY; CDR2 reads SMNVEV (reference sequence). With 0 bases clipped from V and 5 bases from J, the junction kept 11 bases outside the gene matches. The CDR3 has 17 residues. CDR3 DNA: TGTGCCAGCAGTTTATCGGGTTTTCGGCGGGAGGGCCACGAGCAGTACTTC. It translates to CASSLSGFRREGHEQYF.